This entry concerns a single TCR beta chain. This clone's antigen is unknown. No qualities accompany the bases; no much larger clone lies one base away. Sequences SGHTS (CDR1) and YDEGEE (CDR2) are obtained from the germline V gene. The junction shows trimming of 1 base on V and 3 bases on J, plus 11 bases between the germline ends. Its CDR3 holds 16 amino acids, cysteine through phenylalanine. Only the CDR3 part of the read is kept: 48 bases, read in frame from the first base. To isolate intraepithelial and lamina propria lymphocytes from graft specimens, dithiothreitol, EDTA incubations and collagenase D digestion were used. Bulk TCR-beta sequencing was performed on serial intestinal graft biopsy specimens collected as late as 600 days after transplant. The data originate from a study of graft-versus-host responses after intestinal transplantation (dated by TCRdb to about 2021). Study-wide context: Multivisceral, liver-intestinal, or isolated intestinal transplants were received by the recipients. Anti-thymocyte globulin induction was given to all recipients, followed by maintenance tacrolimus and steroids for roughly 3 years. After intestinal transplantation, graft-versus-host and host-versus-graft alloreactive T cell clones were followed in the graft, circulation and bone marrow using bulk TCR-beta CDR3 sequencing. To identify alloreactive clones, pre-transplant mixed lymphocyte reaction products were sequenced and then compared with unstimulated pre-transplant donor and recipient T cells. The cohort enrolled around 25 intestinal transplant recipients including one retransplant, and a few patients lacking pretransplant specimens were excluded. Donor T cell macrochimerism was defined as a peak of at least 4% donor T cells among recipient peripheral blood mononuclear cells. Rather than being sequenced by the commercial service, samples from three later patients were sequenced in-house on an Illumina MiSeq and processed with MiXCR.

The protocol used for the library was the immunoSEQ multiplex PCR assay. Adaptive Biotechnologies carried out high-throughput TCR-beta CDR3 sequencing of genomic DNA for most patients. The paper's processing steps were these. TCR sequencing data for roughly 18 patients were retrieved from Adaptive's ImmunoSEQ software; three other patients were processed with MiXCR and VDJtools. CDR3 nucleotide sequences shared between donor and recipient were removed because the origin of such sequences could not be assigned. To be classed as alloreactive, a clone needed at least 2-fold expansion over unstimulated cells and a minimum CFSE-low frequency of 0.002% (template counts) or 0.001% (read counts). A clone was considered mappable if detected in the sequenced pre-transplant spleen, lymph node, or MLR CFSE-low populations of the donor or recipient. Cumulative frequency of alloreactive clones was calculated as a percentage of all sequences weighted by copy number. The source is immuneACCESS, and TCRdb retained only in-frame sequences with V and J called. Part of the clones is not carried over; for the studies checked, unresolved V genes explain less than half of this, and the remainder is unexplained. Clone size and the V and J calls come from that table; the DNA yielded D and trimming. The sample table lists about 15,000 clones, 60% to 85% of them with a count of one. Around 7.4% of the sample comes from the top ten.

On the study overall, not on this receptor specifically: Early after transplant, peak levels of circulating GvH clones were found to be associated with declines in HvG clones. Conclusions were limited by the relatively low number and heterogeneity of intestinal transplant patients. GvH clones were found in recipient bone marrow, and some of the GvH clones appeared earlier in ileal mucosa or blood, which is consistent with an intestinal mucosal origin. In the allografts of patients with donor T cell macrochimerism, GvH to HvG T cell clonal ratios were high.

This sample comprised ileum tissue, obtained 450 to 490 days after intestinal transplant. This clonotype was obtained from a human patient who received an intestinal transplant, so some T cells may come from the graft donor. In this chain, TRBV5-8 is recombined with TRBJ2-6, with the D gene not confidently named. The nucleotide sequence is TGTGCCAGCAGCTTGAAAAGGACGGGTGGGGCCAACGTCCTGACTTTC. This gives the protein CASSLKRTGGANVLTF.